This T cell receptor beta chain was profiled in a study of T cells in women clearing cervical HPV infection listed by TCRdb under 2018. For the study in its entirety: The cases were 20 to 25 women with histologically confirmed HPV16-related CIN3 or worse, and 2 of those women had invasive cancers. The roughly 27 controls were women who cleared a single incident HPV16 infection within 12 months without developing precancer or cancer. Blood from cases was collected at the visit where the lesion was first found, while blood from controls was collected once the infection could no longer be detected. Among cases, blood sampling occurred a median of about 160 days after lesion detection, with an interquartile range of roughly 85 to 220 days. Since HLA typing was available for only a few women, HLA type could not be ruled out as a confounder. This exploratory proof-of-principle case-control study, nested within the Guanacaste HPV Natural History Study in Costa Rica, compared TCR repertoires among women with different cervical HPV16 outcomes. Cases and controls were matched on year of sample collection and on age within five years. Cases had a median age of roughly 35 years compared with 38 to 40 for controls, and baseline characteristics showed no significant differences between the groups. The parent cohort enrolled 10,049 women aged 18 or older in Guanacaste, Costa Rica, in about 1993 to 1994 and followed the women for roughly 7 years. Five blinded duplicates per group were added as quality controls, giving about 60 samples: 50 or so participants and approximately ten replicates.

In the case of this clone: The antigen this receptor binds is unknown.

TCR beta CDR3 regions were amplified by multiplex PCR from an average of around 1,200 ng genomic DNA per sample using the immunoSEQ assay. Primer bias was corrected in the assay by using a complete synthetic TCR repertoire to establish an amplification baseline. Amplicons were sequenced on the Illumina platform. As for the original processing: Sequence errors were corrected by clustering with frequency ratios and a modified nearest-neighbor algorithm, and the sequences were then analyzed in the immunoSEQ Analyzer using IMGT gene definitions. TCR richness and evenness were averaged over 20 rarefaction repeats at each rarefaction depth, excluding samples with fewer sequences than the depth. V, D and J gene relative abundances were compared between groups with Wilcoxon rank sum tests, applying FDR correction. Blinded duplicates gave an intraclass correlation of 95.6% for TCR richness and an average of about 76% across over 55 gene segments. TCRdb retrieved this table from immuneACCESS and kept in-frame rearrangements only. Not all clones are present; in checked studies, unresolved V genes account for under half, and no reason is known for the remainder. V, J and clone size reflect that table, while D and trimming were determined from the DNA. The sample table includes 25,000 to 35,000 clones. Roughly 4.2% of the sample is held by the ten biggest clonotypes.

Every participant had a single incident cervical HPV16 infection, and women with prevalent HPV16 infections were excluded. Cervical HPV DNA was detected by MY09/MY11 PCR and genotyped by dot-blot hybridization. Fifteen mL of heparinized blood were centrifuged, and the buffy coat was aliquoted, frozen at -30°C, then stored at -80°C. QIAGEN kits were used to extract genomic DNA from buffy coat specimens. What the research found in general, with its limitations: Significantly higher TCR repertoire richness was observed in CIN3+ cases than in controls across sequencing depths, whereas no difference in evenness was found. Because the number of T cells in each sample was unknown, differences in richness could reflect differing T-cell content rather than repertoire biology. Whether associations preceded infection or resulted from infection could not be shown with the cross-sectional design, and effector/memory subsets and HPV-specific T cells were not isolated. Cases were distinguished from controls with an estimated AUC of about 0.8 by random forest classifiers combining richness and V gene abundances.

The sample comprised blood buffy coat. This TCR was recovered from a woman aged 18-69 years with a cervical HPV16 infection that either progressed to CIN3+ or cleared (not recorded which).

The sequenced part of the CDR3 DNA is TGCGCCAGCAGCTTAATCCCTATAGCGGTTGGGACAGATACG. Its product reads: CASSLIPIAVGTDT. The complete CDR3 sequence is CASSLIPIAVGTDTQYF. The rearranged chain carries TRBV5-1 and TRBJ2-3; D gene: possibly TRBD2, on 6 matching bases. The CDR3 is cut off 3 residues early in the read; its end comes from the germline J gene. From the cysteine through the phenylalanine, the CDR3 covers 17 amino acids. The 42 bases shown cover part of the CDR3, and their frame starts at base 1. The junction carries 19 bases between V and J, which are trimmed by 2 bases and 3 bases respectively. As encoded in the germline V gene, CDR1 is SGHRS while CDR2 is YFSETQ.